These 19 T cell receptor beta chains came from one sample sequenced in a study of shared clonotypes between healthy human individuals. Produced via immunoSEQ multiplex PCR; TCRdb's table is partial and in-frame only. The sample has fewer than 1.4 million clones, about 84% seen once. The material sequenced was memory CD4+ T cells from PBMCs. Subset given: CD45RA-negative fraction. Receptor source: a man aged 18-30 years in good health. Some clones in this sample may be carry-over from other donors' samples.

This clone was seen more than once but under ten times. CDR3 sequence reads: CASSLQTPTNTGELFF. CDR3 bases: TGTGCCAGCAGTCTCCAGACACCGACGAACACCGGGGAGCTGTTTTTT. This chain joins TRBV28 and TRBJ2-2; no clear D. The CDR3 has 16 residues. V was pared by 5 bases and J by 0 bases, with 13 bases between. Germline lookup yields CDR1 MDHEN and CDR2 SYDVKM.

The V gene is TRBV9, the J gene TRBJ2-7, with D hard to call. V was trimmed by 7 bases and J by 0 bases, leaving 11 bases between them. CDR3 length equals 13 residues. Germline CDR1 SGDLS, CDR2 YYNGEE. The CDR3 here is CASPGRISYEQYF. The DNA for the CDR3 is TGTGCCAGCCCAGGCCGGATCTCCTACGAGCAGTACTTC.

The chain joins TRBV6-5 to TRBJ2-1; unclear D gene. V was pared by 0 bases and J by 5 bases, with 11 bases between. The CDR3 covers 15 residues. Germline CDR1 and CDR2: MNHEY and SVGAGI. This chain's CDR3 is CASSYSGSQDNEQFF. CDR3 nucleotides: TGTGCCAGCAGTTACTCTGGGTCCCAGGACAATGAGCAGTTCTTC.

This clone was observed a few times. This CDR3 is also generated by other DNA sequences in the sample. The chain joins TRBV6-6 to TRBJ1-2; no clear D gene. The V and J ends lost 0 bases and 2 bases respectively, with 7 bases between them. The CDR3 is 14 amino acids. Germline CDR1 and CDR2: MNHNY and SVGAGI (reference sequence). CDR3 loop: CASSYSKGNYGYTF. DNA for the CDR3: TGTGCCAGCAGTTACTCGAAAGGGAACTATGGCTACACCTTC.

The rearrangement joins TRBV14 to TRBJ2-1; TRBD2 matches 12 bases. Germline lookup yields CDR1 SGHDN and CDR2 FVKESK. The length of the CDR3 is 15 residues. The ends lost 4 bases at V and 9 bases at J; junction bases unmatched: 7. The CDR3 is CASSRLAGGAGEQFF. DNA of the CDR3: TGTGCCAGCAGCCGTCTAGCGGGAGGGGCCGGTGAGCAGTTCTTC. Full variable domain (remainder filled in from reference TRBV14 and TRBJ2-1): EAGVTQFPSHSVIEKGQTVTLRCDPISGHDNLYWYRRVMGKEIKFLLHFVKESKQDESGMPNNRFLAERTGGTYSTLKVQPAELEDSGVYFCASSRLAGGAGEQFFGPGTRLTVL.

This clone has a single count. The chain links TRBV15 to TRBJ2-3; 8 bases fit TRBD2. The ends lost 0 bases at V and 1 base at J; junction bases unmatched: 6. Germline V gene data show CDR1 as LNHNV and CDR2 as YYDKDF (reference sequence). CDR3 size: 17 residues. CDR3 nucleotides: TGTGCCACCAGCAGAGACCGAAGCGGGAGTGGCACAGATACGCAGTATTTT. This gives the protein CATSRDRSGSGTDTQYF.

The sample holds many counts of this clone. The V call is TRBV5-5, the J call TRBJ1-1; D call uncertain. V was cut by 0 bases and J by 1 base, with 7 bases left in between. CDR1 is SGHKS and CDR2 is YYEKEE in the germline V gene (reference sequence). The CDR3 length is 14 residues. This CDR3 is CASSLGARNTEAFF. The CDR3 DNA reads as TGTGCCAGCAGCTTGGGGGCGAGGAACACTGAAGCTTTCTTT.

The chain has TRBV28 and TRBJ2-2; D unresolved. V dropped 0 bases and J dropped 3 bases, with 5 bases sitting between them. The CDR3 loop spans 14 amino acids. The V gene's germline CDR1 is MDHEN and CDR2 SYDVKM. The CDR3 sequence: CASSLWEDTGELFF. The DNA for the CDR3 is TGTGCCAGCAGTTTATGGGAAGACACCGGGGAGCTGTTTTTT.

Comment on this clone: The same CDR3 can be traced to other DNA sequences in this sample. This chain uses TRBV5-1 with TRBJ2-1; 10 bases agree with TRBD2. Losses at the gene ends were 2 bases for V and 4 bases for J; bases not matched to a gene: 3. Germline CDR1 SGHRS, CDR2 YFSETQ. This CDR3 region has 15 residues. The CDR3 nucleotides are TGCGCCAGCAGCTTCCTAGCGGGGGCGTACAATGAGCAGTTCTTC. Translated: CASSFLAGAYNEQFF.

This chain connects TRBV5-1 to TRBJ2-7, with D uncertain. CDR3 length: 13 amino acids. The V gene lost 2 bases and the J gene lost 0 bases, with 6 bases spanning the gap. From germline, CDR1 is SGHRS and CDR2 YFSETQ. CDR3 sequence reads: CASSLTASYEQYF. CDR3 coding DNA: TGCGCCAGCAGCTTAACGGCCTCCTACGAGCAGTACTTC. Variable domain in full (rest from reference TRBV5-1 and TRBJ2-7): KAGVTQTPRYLIKTRGQQVTLSCSPISGHRSVSWYQQTPGQGLQFLFEYFSETQRNKGNFPGRFSGRQFSNSRSEMNVSTLELGDSALYLCASSLTASYEQYFGPGTRLTVT.

The chain carries TRBV2 and TRBJ2-7; weak D call: TRBD2 (6 bases). Germline CDR1 and CDR2: SNHLY and FYNNEI. This CDR3 is 12 amino acids long. V shed 7 bases and J shed 10 bases, with 17 bases lying between them. The CDR3 bases are TGTGCCAGCACCGCCGGGACTCCCTTACAGTACTTC. Translation gives CASTAGTPLQYF.

The chain joins TRBV28 to TRBJ2-1; 11 bases line up with TRBD1. Germline CDR1 and CDR2: MDHEN and SYDVKM. The V and J ends lost 3 bases and 8 bases, in that order; junction bases with no gene match: 12. The CDR3 is 17 amino acids. The CDR3 spells CASSFSMHGQGADEQFF. The DNA of the CDR3 is TGTGCCAGCAGTTTTTCTATGCACGGACAGGGGGCTGATGAGCAGTTCTTC.

This chain connects TRBV11-3 to TRBJ2-1; D might be TRBD1 or TRBD2, each matching 5 bases. Germline CDR1 and CDR2: SGHNT and YENEEA. V was clipped by 5 bases and J by 10 bases, with 12 bases between them. This CDR3 is 12 amino acids long. As DNA, the CDR3 is TGTGCCAGCAGCCTGTGGGGGAACGAGCAGTTCTTC. Its protein is CASSLWGNEQFF.

This clone was seen a single time. This chain uses TRBV7-8 with TRBJ1-2, with D unresolved. The CDR3 is 14 amino acids. CDR1 and CDR2 from the germline V gene are SGHVS and FQNEAQ. V lost 4 bases and J lost 0, with 9 bases in between. CDR3 residues: CASSSLAANYGYTF. The CDR3 DNA is TGTGCCAGCAGCTCCCTGGCAGCTAACTATGGCTACACCTTC. The entire variable domain, with the rest obtained from reference TRBV7-8 and TRBJ1-2, is as follows: GAGVSQSPRYKVAKRGQDVALRCDPISGHVSLFWYQQALGQGPEFLTYFQNEAQLDKSGLPSDRFFAERPEGSVSTLKIQRTQQEDSAVYLCASSSLAANYGYTFGSGTRLTVV.

The rearrangement links TRBV30 to TRBJ2-3; 7 bases map to TRBD2. V was clipped by 5 bases and J by 0 bases; unmatched bases: 5. The V gene's germline CDR1 is GTSNPN and CDR2 SVGIG (reference sequence). This CDR3 region has 14 residues. CDR3 bases: TGTGCCTGGGGGCGGGACTATAGCACAGATACGCAGTATTTT. Translating it yields CAWGRDYSTDTQYF.

This sequence joins TRBV28 and TRBJ2-1; weak D call: TRBD1 (7 bases). The CDR3 totals 15 residues. Germline V gene lookup returns CDR1 MDHEN and CDR2 SYDVKM. Trimming pared 5 bases from V and 8 bases from J, leaving 19 bases between. The CDR3 DNA is TGTGCCAGCAGTAACCCCGGGGGCAGGGGGGATGAGCAGTTCTTC. Encoded protein: CASSNPGGRGDEQFF. The full variable domain, in which reference TRBV28 and TRBJ2-1 provide the parts outside the CDR3, is DVKVTQSSRYLVKRTGEKVFLECVQDMDHENMFWYRQDPGLGLRLIYFSYDVKMKEKGDIPEGYSVSREKKERFSLILESASTNQTSMYLCASSNPGGRGDEQFFGPGTRLTVL.

The chain couples TRBV28 to TRBJ2-7; TRBD1 agrees at 12 bases. The CDR3 is 16 amino acids. Germline V gene data show CDR1 as MDHEN and CDR2 as SYDVKM. V lost 2 bases, J lost 7 bases, and 9 bases stayed unmatched. The CDR3 here is CASSLTPGQGAREQYF. CDR3 DNA sequence: TGTGCCAGCAGTTTAACCCCGGGACAGGGGGCGAGGGAGCAGTACTTC.

The J gene is TRBJ2-3, the V gene TRBV30, with 7 positions matching TRBD2. Per the germline V gene, CDR1 is GTSNPN and CDR2 is SVGIG (reference sequence). The ends lost 7 bases at V and 0 bases at J; junction bases unmatched: 7. The length of the CDR3 is 14 residues. CDR3 in DNA: TGTGCCTTGGCTAGCGGCCGTAGCACAGATACGCAGTATTTT. Encoded protein: CALASGRSTDTQYF.

The chain carries TRBV6-5 and TRBJ1-1; 7 nucleotides agree with TRBD1. The CDR3 is made up of 16 amino acids. V lost 2 bases, J lost 7 bases, and 13 bases stayed unmatched. Germline V gives CDR1 MNHEY, CDR2 SVGAGI. The CDR3 DNA is TGTGCCAGCAGTTACCGGTTGGGGGGCGCAGGGGGTGAAGCTTTCTTT. Amino acids: CASSYRLGGAGGEAFF.